This T cell receptor (beta chain) was identified during a study of blood T cell repertoires in COVID-19. Whole-study context: Spain, Italy and the United States supplied samples that represented acute and convalescent COVID-19.

CDR3 length: 16 amino acids. Trimming removed 5 bases at V and 0 bases at J, with 12 bases between. Per the germline V gene, CDR1 is KGHDR and CDR2 is SFDVKD. Authors' processing steps: Amplification of reference gene primers was used by the study to estimate nucleated cell counts. TCRdb's table, derived via immunoSEQ multiplex PCR, lists solely in-frame clones and lacks some. Clone size and V and J calls were adopted from that table, with D and trimming inferred from the DNA. The sample carries fewer than 250,000 clones, 70% to 85% recorded once. Cohorts were based on clinical histories the participants reported. Recovered participants had two consecutive negative NP/OP PCR tests, healthcare professional clearance, or symptom resolution.

The sample taken for sequencing was PBMCs or T cells enriched from blood (not recorded which). The rearrangement joins TRBV24-1 to TRBJ2-2, with D maybe TRBD1 (6 bases). The TCR comes from a woman in her thirties who had recovered from COVID-19. The CDR3 loop is CATSAWGTTNTGELFF. DNA for the CDR3: TGTGCCACCAGTGCCTGGGGGACAACGAACACCGGGGAGCTGTTTTTT.